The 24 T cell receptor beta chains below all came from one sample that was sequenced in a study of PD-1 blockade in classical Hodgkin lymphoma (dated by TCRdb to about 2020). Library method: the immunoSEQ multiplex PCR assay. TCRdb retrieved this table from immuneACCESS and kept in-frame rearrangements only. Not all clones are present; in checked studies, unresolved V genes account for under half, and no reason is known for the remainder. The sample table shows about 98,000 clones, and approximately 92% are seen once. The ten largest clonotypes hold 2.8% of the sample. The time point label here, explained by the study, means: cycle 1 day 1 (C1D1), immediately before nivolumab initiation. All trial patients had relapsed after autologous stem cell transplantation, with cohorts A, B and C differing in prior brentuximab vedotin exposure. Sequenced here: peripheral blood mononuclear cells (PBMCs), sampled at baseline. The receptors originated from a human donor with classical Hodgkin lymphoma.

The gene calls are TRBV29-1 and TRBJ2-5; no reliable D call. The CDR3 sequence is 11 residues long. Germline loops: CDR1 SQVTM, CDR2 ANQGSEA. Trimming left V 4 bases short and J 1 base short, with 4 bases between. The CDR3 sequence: CSVGVQETQYF. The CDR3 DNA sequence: TGCAGCGTTGGCGTCCAAGAGACCCAGTACTTC.

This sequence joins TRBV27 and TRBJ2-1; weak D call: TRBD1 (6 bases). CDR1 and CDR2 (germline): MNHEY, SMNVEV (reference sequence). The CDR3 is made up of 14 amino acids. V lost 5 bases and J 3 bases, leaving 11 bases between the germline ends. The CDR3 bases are TGTGCCAGCAGTAAAACAGGGAACTACAATGAGCAGTTCTTC. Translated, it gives CASSKTGNYNEQFF.

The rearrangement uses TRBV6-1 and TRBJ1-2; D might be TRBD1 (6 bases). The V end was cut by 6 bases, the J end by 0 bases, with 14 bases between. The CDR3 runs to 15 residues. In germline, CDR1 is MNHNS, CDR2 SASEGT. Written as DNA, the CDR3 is TGTGCCAGCAGGGCCGGGGACACCACTAACTATGGCTACACCTTC. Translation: CASRAGDTTNYGYTF.

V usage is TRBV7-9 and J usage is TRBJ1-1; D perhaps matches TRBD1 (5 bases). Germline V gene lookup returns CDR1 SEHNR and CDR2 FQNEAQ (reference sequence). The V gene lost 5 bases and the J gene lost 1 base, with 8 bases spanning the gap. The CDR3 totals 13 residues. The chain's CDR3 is CASSPTENTEAFF. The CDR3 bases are TGTGCCAGCAGCCCGACAGAGAACACTGAAGCTTTCTTT.

The CDR3 protein is CASSLGQGATKNIQYF. The CDR3 DNA sequence: TGCGCCAGCAGCCTAGGACAGGGGGCAACCAAAAACATTCAGTACTTC. The chain has TRBV5-1 and TRBJ2-4, with 11 bases that match TRBD1. The germline gives CDR1 SGHRS, CDR2 YFSETQ. This CDR3 has 16 amino acids. Trimming at V came to 4 bases and at J to 2 bases, leaving 5 bases not matched to a gene.

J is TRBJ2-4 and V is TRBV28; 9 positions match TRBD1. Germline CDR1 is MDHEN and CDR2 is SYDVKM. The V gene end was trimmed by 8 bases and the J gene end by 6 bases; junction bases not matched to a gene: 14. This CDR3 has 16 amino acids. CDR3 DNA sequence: TGTGCCAGCCTGTCCCTAAAGGGACAGGGAAGAAACATTCAGTACTTC. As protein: CASLSLKGQGRNIQYF. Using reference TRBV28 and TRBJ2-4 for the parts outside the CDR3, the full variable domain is DVKVTQSSRYLVKRTGEKVFLECVQDMDHENMFWYRQDPGLGLRLIYFSYDVKMKEKGDIPEGYSVSREKKERFSLILESASTNQTSMYLCASLSLKGQGRNIQYFGAGTRLSVL.

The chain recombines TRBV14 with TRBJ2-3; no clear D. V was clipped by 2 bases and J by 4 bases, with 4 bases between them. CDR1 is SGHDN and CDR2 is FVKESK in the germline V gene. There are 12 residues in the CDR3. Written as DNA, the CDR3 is TGTGCCAGCAGCCAACCCCCAGATACGCAGTATTTT. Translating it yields CASSQPPDTQYF. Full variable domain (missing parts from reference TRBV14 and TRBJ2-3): EAGVTQFPSHSVIEKGQTVTLRCDPISGHDNLYWYRRVMGKEIKFLLHFVKESKQDESGMPNNRFLAERTGGTYSTLKVQPAELEDSGVYFCASSQPPDTQYFGPGTRLTVL.

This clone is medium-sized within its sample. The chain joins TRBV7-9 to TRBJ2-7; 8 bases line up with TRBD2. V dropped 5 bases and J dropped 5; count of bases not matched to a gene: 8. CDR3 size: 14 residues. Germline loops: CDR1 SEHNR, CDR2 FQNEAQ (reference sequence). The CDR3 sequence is CASSDLREGDEQYF. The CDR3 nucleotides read TGTGCCAGCAGCGACCTTCGGGAGGGAGACGAGCAGTACTTC. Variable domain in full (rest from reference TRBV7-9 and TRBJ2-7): DTGVSQNPRHKITKRGQNVTFRCDPISEHNRLYWYRQTLGQGPEFLTYFQNEAQLEKSRLLSDRFSAERPKGSFSTLEIQRTEQGDSAMYLCASSDLREGDEQYFGPGTRLTVT.

This CDR3 is CASSVRFGELFF. The CDR3 DNA sequence: TGTGCCAGCAGTGTCCGGTTCGGGGAGCTGTTTTTT. The V and J genes are TRBV2 and TRBJ2-2; D is ambiguous. CDR3 length: 12 residues. V dropped 4 bases and J dropped 7 bases, with 7 bases sitting between them. Germline CDR1 is SNHLY and CDR2 is FYNNEI.

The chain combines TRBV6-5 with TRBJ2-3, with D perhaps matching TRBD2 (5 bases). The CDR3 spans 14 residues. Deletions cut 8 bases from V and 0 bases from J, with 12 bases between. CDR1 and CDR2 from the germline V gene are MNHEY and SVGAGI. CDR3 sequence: CASRRAASTDTQYF. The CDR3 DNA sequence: TGTGCCAGCCGAAGAGCGGCTAGCACAGATACGCAGTATTTT.

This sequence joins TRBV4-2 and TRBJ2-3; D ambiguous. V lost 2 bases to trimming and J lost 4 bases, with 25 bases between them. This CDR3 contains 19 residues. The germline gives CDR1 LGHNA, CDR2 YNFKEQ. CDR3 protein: CASSQNIGRTKGFADTQYF. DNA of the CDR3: TGTGCCAGCAGCCAAAACATAGGTCGGACGAAAGGGTTCGCAGATACGCAGTATTTT.

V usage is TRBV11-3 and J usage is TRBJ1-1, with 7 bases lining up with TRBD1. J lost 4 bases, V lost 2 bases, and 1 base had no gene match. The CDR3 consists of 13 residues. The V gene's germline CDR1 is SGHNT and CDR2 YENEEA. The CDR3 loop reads CASSLYRGTEAFF. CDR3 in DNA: TGTGCCAGCAGCTTATACAGGGGCACTGAAGCTTTCTTT.

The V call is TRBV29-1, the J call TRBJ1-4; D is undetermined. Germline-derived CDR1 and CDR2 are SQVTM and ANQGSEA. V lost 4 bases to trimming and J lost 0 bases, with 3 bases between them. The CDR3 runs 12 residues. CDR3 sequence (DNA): TGCAGCGTTGTGTCAACTAATGAAAAACTGTTTTTT. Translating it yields CSVVSTNEKLFF.

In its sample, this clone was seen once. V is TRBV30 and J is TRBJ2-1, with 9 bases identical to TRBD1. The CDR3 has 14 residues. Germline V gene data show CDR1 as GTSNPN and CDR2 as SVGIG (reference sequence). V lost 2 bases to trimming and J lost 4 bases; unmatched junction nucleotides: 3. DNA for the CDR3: TGTGCCTGGAGTACGGACAGGGGATACAATGAGCAGTTCTTC. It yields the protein CAWSTDRGYNEQFF.

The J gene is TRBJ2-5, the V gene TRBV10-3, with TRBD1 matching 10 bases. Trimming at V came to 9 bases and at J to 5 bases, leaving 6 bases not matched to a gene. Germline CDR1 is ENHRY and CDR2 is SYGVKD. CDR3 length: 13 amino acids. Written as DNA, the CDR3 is TGTGCCATTCGGGACAGGGGTGGGGAGACCCAGTACTTC. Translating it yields CAIRDRGGETQYF.

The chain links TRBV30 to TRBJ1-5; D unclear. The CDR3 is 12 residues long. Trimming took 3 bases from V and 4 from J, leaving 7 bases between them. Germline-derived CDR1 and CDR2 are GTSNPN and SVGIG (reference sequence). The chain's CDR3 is CAWRGLNQPQHF. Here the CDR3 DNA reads TGTGCCTGGAGGGGGTTGAATCAGCCCCAGCATTTT.

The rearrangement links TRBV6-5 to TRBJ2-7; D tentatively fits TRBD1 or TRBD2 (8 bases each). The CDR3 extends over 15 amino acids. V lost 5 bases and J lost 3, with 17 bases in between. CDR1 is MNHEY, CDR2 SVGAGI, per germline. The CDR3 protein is CASSTDRAGGYEQYF. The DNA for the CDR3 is TGTGCCAGCAGTACGGACAGGGCGGGAGGCTACGAGCAGTACTTC.

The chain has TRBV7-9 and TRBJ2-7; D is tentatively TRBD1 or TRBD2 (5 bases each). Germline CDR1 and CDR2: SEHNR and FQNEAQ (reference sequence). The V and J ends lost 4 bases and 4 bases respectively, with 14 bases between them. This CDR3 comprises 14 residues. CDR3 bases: TGTGCCAGCAGCTACCGGGACGTCGGGTACGAGCAGTACTTC. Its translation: CASSYRDVGYEQYF.

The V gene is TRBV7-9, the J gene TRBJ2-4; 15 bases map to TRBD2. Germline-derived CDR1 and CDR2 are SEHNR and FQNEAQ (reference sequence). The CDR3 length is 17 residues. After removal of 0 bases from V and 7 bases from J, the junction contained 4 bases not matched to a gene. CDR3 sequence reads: CASSLAGTSGRSNIQYF. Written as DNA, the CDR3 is TGTGCCAGCAGCTTAGCCGGGACTAGCGGGAGGAGCAACATTCAGTACTTC.

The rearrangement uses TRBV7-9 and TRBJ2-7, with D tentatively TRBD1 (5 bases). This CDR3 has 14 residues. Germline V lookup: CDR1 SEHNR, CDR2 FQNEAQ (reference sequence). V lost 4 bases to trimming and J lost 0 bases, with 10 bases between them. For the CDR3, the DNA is TGTGCCAGCAGCTACAGGTCCCCCTCCTACGAGCAGTACTTC. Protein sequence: CASSYRSPSYEQYF.

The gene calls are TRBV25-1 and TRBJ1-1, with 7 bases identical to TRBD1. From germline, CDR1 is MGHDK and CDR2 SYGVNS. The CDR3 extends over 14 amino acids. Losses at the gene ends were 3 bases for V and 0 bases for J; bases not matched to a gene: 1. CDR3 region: CASSEDRMNTEAFF. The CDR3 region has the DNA TGTGCCAGCAGTGAGGACAGGATGAACACTGAAGCTTTCTTT.

In nucleotides, the CDR3 is TGTGCCAGCAGCTTACGGACAGGGGGAAGGGGCTACACCTTC. Its translation: CASSLRTGGRGYTF. The chain has TRBV7-2 and TRBJ1-2; 10 bases align to TRBD1. Trimming cost V 2 bases and J 8 bases; bases outside gene matches: 5. This CDR3 is built from 14 residues. From germline, CDR1 is SGHTA and CDR2 FQGNSA.

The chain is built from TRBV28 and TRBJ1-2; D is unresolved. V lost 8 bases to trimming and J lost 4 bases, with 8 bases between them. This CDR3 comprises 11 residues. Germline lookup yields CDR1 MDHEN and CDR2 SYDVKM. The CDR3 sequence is CASGPIYGYTF. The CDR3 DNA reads TGTGCCAGCGGCCCTATCTATGGCTACACCTTC.

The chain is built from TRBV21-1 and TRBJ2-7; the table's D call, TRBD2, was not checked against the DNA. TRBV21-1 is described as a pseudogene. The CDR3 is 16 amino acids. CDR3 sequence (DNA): TGTGCCAGCAGCAAAGCGCTTAGGCGGGGAGCAGAGGAGCAGTACTTC. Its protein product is CASSKALRRGAEEQYF.